The rows below give T cell receptor beta chains drawn from one sample of a study of OX40 agonist ivuxolimab in advanced cancers. Method: immunoSEQ multiplex PCR; TCRdb's copy keeps in-frame clones and lacks some. The table shows under 45,000 clones, with 70% to 80% occurring only once. Sequenced material: CD4+ or CD8+ T cells sorted from blood, taken in a trial of the OX40 agonist ivuxolimab. These TCRs come from an adult with an advanced solid tumor such as melanoma, head and neck, liver or kidney cancer. Both conserved end residues are part of each CDR3. Size is omitted from some rows. Given values are once, few, many or a class for expanded clones.

size: .; V: TRBV6-4; CDR3: CASIREGAEAFF
size: .; V: TRBV4-1; CDR3: CASSRDEGAGDEQFF
size: .; V: TRBV29-1; CDR3: CSLRDRNYGYTF
size: .; V: TRBV18; CDR3: CASSPPEKRETQYF
size: .; V: TRBV5-1; CDR3: CASSLWQGQGYTF
size: few; V: TRBV6-5; CDR3: CASGQGSVGGYTF
size: .; V: TRBV5-1; CDR3: CASSTSSGAFF
size: medium-sized; V: TRBV2; CDR3: CASSGLFGQETANYGYTF
size: .; V: TRBV5-1; CDR3: CASSPGPKNIQYF
size: .; V: TRBV25-1; CDR3: CASSPGWIRGTDTQYF
size: .; V: TRBV5-4; CDR3: CASSWENTEAFF
size: .; V: TRBV2; CDR3: CASRQERNTEAFF
size: once; V: TRBV9; CDR3: CASSDPQNYGYTF
size: .; V: TRBV5-1; CDR3: CASSVGQGRQPQHF
size: .; V: TRBV19; CDR3: CASSLRGQGTEAFF
size: .; V: TRBV7-7; CDR3: CASSLAARGGSTDTQYF
size: .; V: TRBV6-5; CDR3: CASSYSPNPSGNTIYF
size: once; V: TRBV30; CDR3: CAWRPVDRVYNEQFF
size: few; V: TRBV9; CDR3: CASSRDRVATEAFF
size: .; V: TRBV7-2; CDR3: CASSSSGGYYGYTF
size: .; V: TRBV28; CDR3: CASRDRTGTETQYF
size: .; V: TRBV12-1; CDR3: CASSLSLGLAGPGTSYNEQFF
size: medium-sized; V: TRBV7-9; CDR3: CASSLAGQGHGNYGYTF
size: .; V: TRBV7-2; CDR3: CASSPRETGELFF
size: .; V: TRBV6-5; CDR3: CASSGRGRWYEQYF
size: .; V: TRBV7-8; CDR3: CASSLKDGPYEQYF
size: medium-sized; V: TRBV11-2; CDR3: CASSLHRLAGGRREQFF
size: .; V: TRBV6-5; CDR3: CASSTDRKINGYTF
size: .; V: TRBV7-9; CDR3: CASSFGSSTDTQYF
size: .; V: TRBV15; CDR3: CATSRDRGLRGYTF
size: .; V: TRBV18; CDR3: CASSPGHPDNNQPQHF
size: .; V: TRBV27; CDR3: CASSRAGALQETQYF